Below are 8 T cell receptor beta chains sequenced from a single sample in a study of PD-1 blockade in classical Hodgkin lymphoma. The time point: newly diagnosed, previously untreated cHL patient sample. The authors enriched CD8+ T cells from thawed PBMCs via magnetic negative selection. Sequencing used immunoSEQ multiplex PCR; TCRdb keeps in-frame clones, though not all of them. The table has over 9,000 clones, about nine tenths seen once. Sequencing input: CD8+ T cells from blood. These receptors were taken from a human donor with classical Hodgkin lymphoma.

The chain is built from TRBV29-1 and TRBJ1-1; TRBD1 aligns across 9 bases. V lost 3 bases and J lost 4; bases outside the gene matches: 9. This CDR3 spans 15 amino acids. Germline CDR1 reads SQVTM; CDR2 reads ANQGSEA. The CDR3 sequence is CSVDETGGRGTEAFF. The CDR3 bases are TGCAGCGTTGACGAGACAGGGGGACGGGGCACTGAAGCTTTCTTT.

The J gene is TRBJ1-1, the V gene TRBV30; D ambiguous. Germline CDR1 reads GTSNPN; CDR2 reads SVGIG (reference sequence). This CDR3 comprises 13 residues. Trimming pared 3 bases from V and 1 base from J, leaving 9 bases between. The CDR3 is CAWRYTGNTEAFF. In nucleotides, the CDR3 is TGTGCCTGGAGATACACGGGGAACACTGAAGCTTTCTTT. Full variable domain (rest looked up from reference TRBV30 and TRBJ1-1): SQTIHQWPATLVQPVGSPLSLECTVEGTSNPNLYWYRQAAGRGLQLLFYSVGIGQISSEVPQNLSASRPQDRQFILSSKKLLLSDSGFYLCAWRYTGNTEAFFGQGTRLTVV.

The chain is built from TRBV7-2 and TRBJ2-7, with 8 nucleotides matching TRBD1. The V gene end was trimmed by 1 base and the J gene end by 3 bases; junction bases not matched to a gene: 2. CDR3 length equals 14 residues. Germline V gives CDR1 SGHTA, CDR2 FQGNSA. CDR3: CASSLGTGYYEQYF. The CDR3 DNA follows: TGTGCCAGCAGCTTAGGGACAGGGTACTACGAGCAGTACTTC. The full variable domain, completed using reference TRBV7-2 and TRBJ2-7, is GAGVSQSPSNKVTEKGKDVELRCDPISGHTALYWYRQSLGQGLEFLIYFQGNSAPDKSGLPSDRFSAERTGGSVSTLTIQRTQQEDSAVYLCASSLGTGYYEQYFGPGTRLTVT.

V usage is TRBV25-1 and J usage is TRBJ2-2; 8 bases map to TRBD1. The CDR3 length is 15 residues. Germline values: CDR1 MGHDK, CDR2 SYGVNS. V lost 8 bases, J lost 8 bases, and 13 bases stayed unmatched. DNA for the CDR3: TGTGCCAGCGCCCAGGGACAGGCTTCAACAGGGGAGCTGTTTTTT. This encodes CASAQGQASTGELFF.

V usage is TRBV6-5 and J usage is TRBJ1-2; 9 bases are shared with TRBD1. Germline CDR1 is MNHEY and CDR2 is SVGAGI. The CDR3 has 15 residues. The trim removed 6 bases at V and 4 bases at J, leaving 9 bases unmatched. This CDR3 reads CASRPTGGLVYGYTF. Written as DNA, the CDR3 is TGTGCCAGCAGACCCACAGGGGGCTTAGTCTATGGCTACACCTTC.

CDR3 sequence (DNA): TGTGCCAGCAGCTCCGGGACAGGGAACACTGAAGCTTTCTTT. It codes for CASSSGTGNTEAFF. The genes are TRBV7-9 and TRBJ1-1; 8 bases match TRBD1. The germline CDR1 and CDR2 sequences are SEHNR and FQNEAQ (reference sequence). CDR3 length: 14 amino acids. V lost 4 bases and J lost 1; bases outside the gene matches: 2.

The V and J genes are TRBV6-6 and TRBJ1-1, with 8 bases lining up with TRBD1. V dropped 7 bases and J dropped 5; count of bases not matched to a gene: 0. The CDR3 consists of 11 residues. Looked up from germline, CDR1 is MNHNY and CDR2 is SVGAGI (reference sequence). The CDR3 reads CASNRGTEAFF. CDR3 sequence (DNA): TGTGCCAGCAACAGGGGGACTGAAGCTTTCTTT.

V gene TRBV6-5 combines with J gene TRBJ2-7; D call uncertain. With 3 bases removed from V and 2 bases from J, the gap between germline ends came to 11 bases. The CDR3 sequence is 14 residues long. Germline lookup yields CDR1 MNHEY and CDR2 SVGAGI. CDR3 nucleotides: TGTGCCAGCAGTTATAGAGAAGGGACCTACGAGCAGTACTTC. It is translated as CASSYREGTYEQYF.